One and the same sample provided the 27 T cell receptor beta chains below, sequenced in a study of CD8+ T cells in alopecia areata. The study sorted pooled cutaneous lymph node cells by CD4, CD8alpha, NKG2D, NKG2ACE and other markers. In each case, RNA was isolated and then reverse transcribed into cDNA as the sequencing template. Repertoires were generated with immunoSEQ multiplex PCR, while TCRdb's copy carries only in-frame clones and drops some. Altogether 200,000 to 300,000 clones were found in the sample, and no singletons occur. Material: CD4+ T cells sorted from a lymph node. Receptor source: a C3H/HeJ mouse with alopecia areata. The strain's MHC haplotype is H2-k.

This clone was observed a few times. The gene symbols are mouse symbols. The CDR3 extends 4 residues past the end of the read, so its final part is completed from the germline J gene. The chain employs TRBV29 and TRBJ1-2, with 8 bases fitting TRBD1. From germline, CDR1 is MSHET and CDR2 SYDVDS. CDR3 length: 14 residues. With V trimmed by 5 bases and J by 4 bases, 6 bases remained unmatched. The CDR3 DNA, read in part, is TGTGCTAGCAGTCCGACAGGGGCGGGCTCC. It codes for CASSPTGAGS. The whole CDR3 reads CASSPTGAGSDYTF. Based on the CDR3 plus reference TRBV29 and TRBJ1-2, the full variable domain is DMKVTQMPRYLIKRMGENVLLECGQDMSHETMYWYRQDPGLGLQLIYISYDVDSNSEGDIPKGYRVSRKKREHFSLILDSAKTNQTSVYFCASSPTGAGSDYTFGSGTRLLVI.

Concerning this clone: Mouse germline and gene names are used. The read terminates 4 residues ahead of where the CDR3 ends, so the germline J gene completes it. The sample carries other DNA sequences with the same CDR3. The gene calls are TRBV1 and TRBJ2-3, with TRBD1 matching 8 bases. Looked up from germline, CDR1 is NSQYPW and CDR2 is LRSPGD (reference sequence). V shed 2 bases, J shed 0 bases, and the junction held 4 bases outside the gene matches. This CDR3 spans 16 amino acids. The CDR3 protein is CTCSALDRGSAETLYF. The part of the CDR3 DNA that was read is TGCACCTGCAGTGCACTCGACAGGGGCAGTGCAGAA.

As to this clone: These gene names are mouse names. The read ends 4 residues before the CDR3 terminus; that terminus is restored from the germline J gene. Other DNA sequences in the sample encode the same CDR3. The chain is built from TRBV13-1 and TRBJ1-1, with 8 bases identical to TRBD1. CDR3 length: 14 amino acids. The trim removed 3 bases at V and 1 base at J, leaving 2 bases unmatched. In germline, CDR1 is NSHNY, CDR2 SYGAGN. This CDR3 is CASSAGTGNTEVFF. CDR3 DNA, as far as it was read: TGTGCCAGCAGTGCCGGGACAGGGAACACA.

As for this clone: Gene names refer to mouse genes. CDR3 DNA, as far as it was read: TGTGCCAGCAGTTTCAGGGGAAACACCGGG. It specifies CASSFRGNTG. The entire CDR3 protein reads CASSFRGNTGQLYF. The rearrangement uses TRBV13-3 and TRBJ2-2, with TRBD1 as a possible D gene (6 bases). The DNA ends 4 residues before the CDR3 does, and the rest of the CDR3 is filled in from the germline J gene. Germline V CDR1 and CDR2: NNHDY, SYVADS. CDR3 length: 14 residues. V gave up 4 bases and J gave up 1 base, with 8 bases separating them.

A word on this clone: The gene names given are mouse names. The read halts 4 residues ahead of the CDR3 end, with the missing end drawn from the germline J gene. V and J are TRBV5 and TRBJ2-5, with D possibly being TRBD1 (7 bases). The CDR3 is made up of 16 amino acids. Trimming cost V 1 base and J 0 bases, with 11 bases left between them. Germline V gene data show CDR1 as LGHNA and CDR2 as YNLKQL (reference sequence). CDR3 DNA (partial): TGTGCCAGCAGCCAAGCCAGGGGGGTTAACCAAGAC. Residues: CASSQARGVNQD. From start to end, the CDR3 is CASSQARGVNQDTQYF.

The table lists this clone with a few counts. Gene names are mouse gene names. The read comes to an end 4 residues before the CDR3 does, leaving the germline J gene to fill in the end. The V and J genes are TRBV13-2 and TRBJ1-2; 9 positions match TRBD1. The CDR3 is made up of 15 amino acids. With V trimmed by 3 bases and J by 2 bases, 5 bases remained unmatched. Per germline, CDR1 NNHNN and CDR2 SYGAGS (reference sequence). The sequenced CDR3 bases are TGTGCCAGCGGTGTCTCCGGGACAGGGAACTCC. It translates to CASGVSGTGNS. The entire CDR3 protein is CASGVSGTGNSDYTF.

Comments on this clone: The germline and genes are mouse ones. The read ends 4 residues shy of where the CDR3 ends; the end is completed using the germline J gene. This chain uses TRBV17 with TRBJ2-7; 7 positions agree with TRBD2. J gave up 3 bases and V 0 bases, and 2 bases lay outside the gene matches. The CDR3 is 14 amino acids. The germline V gene has CDR1 MNHDT and CDR2 YYDKIL. CDR3 sequence reads: CASSRDGGVYEQYF. The DNA read from the CDR3 is TGTGCTAGCAGTAGAGACGGGGGGGTCTAT.

In this sample, this clone turned up a few times. Gene names denote mouse genes. Sequencing ends 4 residues short of the CDR3 end; the germline J gene provides the rest. The rearrangement uses TRBV5 and TRBJ2-5; a possible D gene is TRBD1 (7 bases). The CDR3 covers 15 residues. CDR1 and CDR2 from the germline V gene are LGHNA and YNLKQL (reference sequence). The V and J ends lost 4 bases and 0 bases respectively, with 11 bases between them. The part of the CDR3 DNA that was read is TGTGCCAGCAGCCCTCAGGGGGGTAACCAAGAC. Translated, it gives CASSPQGGNQD. The whole CDR3 is CASSPQGGNQDTQYF.

This clone has only a few counts. Here the gene names and germline are mouse. With the read ending 4 residues before the CDR3 end, the germline J gene is used to fill in that end. V and J are TRBV13-2 and TRBJ2-1; 9 bases match TRBD1. This CDR3 contains 16 residues. The germline V gene has CDR1 NNHNN and CDR2 SYGAGS (reference sequence). Germline trimming cut 1 base from V and 4 bases from J; bases unmatched to any gene: 6. This CDR3 is CASGDSGQGRYAEQFF. The CDR3 bases that were read are TGTGCCAGCGGTGATTCGGGACAGGGAAGGTATGCT.

A word on this clone: The germline and genes are mouse ones. Sequencing ends 3 residues short of the CDR3 end; the germline J gene provides the rest. This chain joins TRBV19 and TRBJ1-6; the D gene is possibly TRBD1 (6 bases). TRBJ1-6 is designated an ORF whose function remains uncertain. The CDR3 has 16 residues. Trimming took off 3 bases at V and 0 bases at J, with 10 bases between the two ends. Germline V CDR1 and CDR2: FNHDT, SITEND (reference sequence). The CDR3: CASSKNRDSYNSPLYF. The DNA read from the CDR3 is TGTGCCAGCAGTAAAAACAGGGATTCCTATAATTCGCCC.

Turning to this clone: Mouse gene names and germline throughout. Read data end 4 residues before the CDR3 end; the end is taken from the germline J gene. The chain joins TRBV14 to TRBJ2-5, with D possibly matching TRBD1 (6 bases). The CDR3 sequence is 14 residues long. Trimming cost V 1 base and J 3 bases, with 9 bases left between them. The germline V gene encodes CDR1 SGHDT and CDR2 FRDEAV. The CDR3 bases that were read are TGTGCCAGCAGTTTCACGGACAGACAAGAC. Residues: CASSFTDRQD. The full CDR3 reads CASSFTDRQDTQYF.

This clone showed up just a few times. Here the gene names and germline are mouse. The read is 4 residues too short to cover the CDR3 end, so that end is filled in from the germline J gene. V and J are TRBV5 and TRBJ2-3; the D gene is possibly TRBD1 (6 bases). Deletions cut 2 bases from V and 0 bases from J, with 9 bases between. The CDR3 has 15 amino acids. Germline assignment: CDR1 LGHNA and CDR2 YNLKQL (reference sequence). CDR3 DNA (partial): TGTGCCAGCAGCCAAACAGGGTATAGTGCAGAA. This codes for CASSQTGYSAE. The whole CDR3 region reads CASSQTGYSAETLYF.

This clone was found a few times. The gene names given are mouse names. The sequenced CDR3 bases are TGTGCCAGCAGCACTGGGTTTAGTGCAGAA. Translation gives CASSTGFSAE. The complete CDR3 sequence is CASSTGFSAETLYF. The rearrangement joins TRBV19 to TRBJ2-3; possible D gene TRBD2, 6 bases. The read is 4 residues too short to cover the CDR3 end, so that end is filled in from the germline J gene. The CDR3 contains 14 residues. Trimming pared 5 bases from V and 0 bases from J, leaving 10 bases between. Germline CDR1 FNHDT, CDR2 SITEND (reference sequence). Supplemented by reference TRBV19 and TRBJ2-3, the full variable domain reads GGIITQTPKFLIGQEGQKLTLKCQQNFNHDTMYWYRQDSGKGLRLIYYSITENDLQKGDLSEGYDASREKKSSFSLTVTSAQKNEMAVFLCASSTGFSAETLYFGSGTRLTVL.

A remark on this clone: The listed genes are named as in mouse. The read comes to an end 4 residues before the CDR3 does, leaving the germline J gene to fill in the end. Other DNA sequences in this specimen translate into the identical CDR3. The rearrangement links TRBV1 to TRBJ2-2; the D gene is possibly TRBD1 (6 bases). Germline loops: CDR1 NSQYPW, CDR2 LRSPGD (reference sequence). V was trimmed by 3 bases and J by 3 bases, leaving 8 bases between them. The CDR3 extends over 14 amino acids. The CDR3 spells CTCSAQGYTGQLYF. The CDR3 bases that were read are TGCACCTGCAGTGCCCAGGGGTACACCGGG.

This clone was seen a few times. Genes here carry mouse names. The read terminates 4 residues before the CDR3 end, so the remaining end is supplied by the germline J gene. The V gene is TRBV19, the J gene TRBJ2-7; TRBD1 might be the D (6 bases). This CDR3 has 13 amino acids. Trimming shortened V by 2 bases and J by 2 bases, and 8 bases separated the two germline ends. Germline V gene data show CDR1 as FNHDT and CDR2 as SITEND (reference sequence). The CDR3 loop is CASSMRGTYEQYF. The covered CDR3 bases are TGTGCCAGCAGTATGAGGGGGACCTAT.

Points on this clone: This sequence may be a read error, since a much larger clone differs from it by one base. Mouse gene names apply. The read stops 4 residues short of the end of the CDR3; the missing end is completed from the germline J gene. Other DNA sequences in the sample encode the same CDR3. The chain couples TRBV19 to TRBJ1-2; perhaps TRBD1 as D (6 bases). Trimming shortened V by 4 bases and J by 0 bases, and 10 bases separated the two germline ends. The CDR3 extends over 14 amino acids. Germline loops: CDR1 FNHDT, CDR2 SITEND (reference sequence). The CDR3 DNA, read in part, is TGTGCCAGCAGTCCTGGGACAACAAACTCC. Residues: CASSPGTTNS. The CDR3 as a whole reads CASSPGTTNSDYTF.

Only a few counts were recorded for this clone. All gene names here are mouse names. The read ends 4 residues before the CDR3 terminus; that terminus is restored from the germline J gene. The chain combines TRBV19 with TRBJ1-2; 10 positions agree with TRBD1. The CDR3 runs 15 residues. J was trimmed by 4 bases and V by 1 base; bases with no gene match: 4. Germline lookup yields CDR1 FNHDT and CDR2 SITEND (reference sequence). CDR3 DNA, as far as it was read: TGTGCCAGCAGTATAACGGGGACAGGGGTCTCC. Its protein product is CASSITGTGVS. The CDR3 in full is CASSITGTGVSDYTF.

Only a few counts were recorded for this clone. Gene names and germline match the mouse. The chain's CDR3 is CASSDTGTRTEVFF. Incomplete CDR3 DNA: TGTGCCAGCAGTGATACAGGGACGCGCACA. The chain employs TRBV13-1 and TRBJ1-1; maybe TRBD1 (6 bases). The read ends 4 residues early relative to the CDR3; the germline J gene fills the gap. The V end lost 1 base, the J end lost 4 bases, and 11 bases lay between the germline ends. The CDR3 loop spans 14 amino acids. Looked up from germline, CDR1 is NSHNY and CDR2 is SYGAGN.

A few counts support this clone. Gene names are mouse gene names. The sequenced fragment ends 4 residues before the CDR3 boundary, so the rest is inferred from the germline J gene. The V and J genes are TRBV19 and TRBJ1-1, with D tentatively TRBD1 (5 bases). Germline CDR1 and CDR2: FNHDT and SITEND (reference sequence). CDR3 size: 14 residues. With 4 bases removed from V and 0 bases from J, the gap between germline ends came to 10 bases. The CDR3 region is CASSLDSTNTEVFF. The CDR3 bases that were read are TGTGCCAGCAGTCTTGACAGTACAAACACA.

This clone came up a few times. Genes and germline come from the mouse. The read comes to an end 4 residues before the CDR3 does, leaving the germline J gene to fill in the end. The chain couples TRBV12-1 to TRBJ1-2; D is possibly TRBD1 (6 bases). From germline, CDR1 is SGHSN and CDR2 HYEKVE. V was shortened by 1 base and J by 4 bases, with 12 bases between the two germline ends. CDR3 length equals 14 residues. The covered CDR3 bases are TGTGCCAGCTCTCTGCCAGGGGTGGCCTCC. Translating gives CASSLPGVAS. The entire CDR3 sequence reads CASSLPGVASDYTF. The full variable domain, in which reference TRBV12-1 and TRBJ1-2 provide the parts outside the CDR3, is DSGVVQSPRHIIKEKGGRSVLTCIPISGHSNVVWYQQTLGKELKFLIQHYEKVERDKGFLPSRFSVQQFDDYHSEMNMSALELEDSAMYFCASSLPGVASDYTFGSGTRLLVI.

As concerns this clone: Mouse names are used for the genes. The read terminates 4 residues before the CDR3 end, so the remaining end is supplied by the germline J gene. The rearrangement uses TRBV31 and TRBJ2-5, with D maybe TRBD1 (5 bases). This CDR3 has 14 residues. Trimming pared 2 bases from V and 0 bases from J, leaving 9 bases between. Germline V gene data show CDR1 as GKSSPN and CDR2 as SITVG. Incomplete CDR3 DNA: TGTGCCTGGAGTGGCAGGGTTAACCAAGAC. Residues: CAWSGRVNQD. In full, the CDR3 is CAWSGRVNQDTQYF.

This clone has just a few counts. Gene names are the mouse ones. The read comes to an end 4 residues before the CDR3 does, leaving the germline J gene to fill in the end. J is TRBJ2-5 and V is TRBV31; 9 bases line up with TRBD2. Germline CDR1 and CDR2: GKSSPN and SITVG. This CDR3 comprises 14 residues. The CDR3 bases that were read are TGTGCCTGGAGTTCTGGGGGGGGAAGGGAC. Translated: CAWSSGGGRD. The CDR3, in full, reads CAWSSGGGRDTQYF.

Worth noting for this clone: Genes here carry mouse names. The sequenced fragment ends 4 residues before the CDR3 boundary, so the rest is inferred from the germline J gene. The sample contains more than one DNA sequence encoding this CDR3. The V gene is TRBV5, the J gene TRBJ2-7; 9 bases align to TRBD2. This CDR3 is 14 amino acids long. The germline V gene encodes CDR1 LGHNA and CDR2 YNLKQL (reference sequence). Incomplete CDR3 DNA: TGTGCCAGCAGCCAAGACTGGGGGGGTGAT. This translates into CASSQDWGGD. The whole CDR3 protein reads CASSQDWGGDEQYF.

For this clone: Gene names follow the mouse nomenclature. The sequence runs out 4 residues before the end of the CDR3; the remainder is reconstructed from the germline J gene. The chain combines TRBV31 with TRBJ2-2, with 7 positions matching TRBD1. The CDR3 contains 16 residues. In germline, CDR1 is GKSSPN, CDR2 SITVG. V trimming: 0 bases; J trimming: 2 bases; junction bases outside the gene matches: 6. CDR3 bases read: TGTGCCTGGAGTCTAGAGACAGGGTTGAACACCGGG. Translation: CAWSLETGLNTG. The whole CDR3 region reads CAWSLETGLNTGQLYF.

This clone was seen a few times. Any gene name here is a mouse gene name. The CDR3 end falls 4 residues outside the read, so it is completed with the germline J gene. The rearrangement links TRBV31 to TRBJ2-2, with 8 bases lining up with TRBD2. The junction had 6 bases not matched to a gene; V was cut back by 6 bases and J by 3 bases. Germline V gives CDR1 GKSSPN, CDR2 SITVG. The CDR3 loop spans 14 amino acids. CDR3 DNA (partial): TGTGCCTGCGACTGGGGAGCTCACACCGGG. This codes for CACDWGAHTG. The CDR3 as a whole reads CACDWGAHTGQLYF. The full variable domain, rest sourced from reference TRBV31 and TRBJ2-2, is AQTIHQWPVAEIKAVGSPLSLGCTIKGKSSPNLYWYWQATGGTLQQLFYSITVGQVESVVQLNLSASRPKDDQFILSTEKLLLSHSGFYLCACDWGAHTGQLYFGEGSKLTVL.

In this sample, this clone turned up a few times. The genes and germline here are from mouse. The sequence runs out 4 residues before the end of the CDR3; the remainder is reconstructed from the germline J gene. Additional DNA sequences in this sample encode the identical CDR3. This chain links TRBV19 with TRBJ2-4; 7 bases map to TRBD1. The CDR3 covers 15 residues. J was trimmed by 3 bases and V by 2 bases; bases with no gene match: 6. CDR1 is FNHDT, CDR2 SITEND, per germline (reference sequence). CDR3 amino acids: CASSIPTGVQNTLYF. CDR3 DNA, as far as it was read: TGTGCCAGCAGTATCCCCACAGGGGTGCAAAAC.

For this clone: Genes and germline are mouse. The read terminates 4 residues before the CDR3 end, so the remaining end is supplied by the germline J gene. This rearrangement joins TRBV17 to TRBJ2-5, with D perhaps matching TRBD2 (7 bases). This CDR3 is 15 amino acids long. The V gene's germline CDR1 is MNHDT and CDR2 YYDKIL. CDR3 bases read: TGTGCTAGCAGTAGAGACGGGGGGCGGGTAGAC. It specifies CASSRDGGRVD. Given in full, the CDR3 is CASSRDGGRVDTQYF.